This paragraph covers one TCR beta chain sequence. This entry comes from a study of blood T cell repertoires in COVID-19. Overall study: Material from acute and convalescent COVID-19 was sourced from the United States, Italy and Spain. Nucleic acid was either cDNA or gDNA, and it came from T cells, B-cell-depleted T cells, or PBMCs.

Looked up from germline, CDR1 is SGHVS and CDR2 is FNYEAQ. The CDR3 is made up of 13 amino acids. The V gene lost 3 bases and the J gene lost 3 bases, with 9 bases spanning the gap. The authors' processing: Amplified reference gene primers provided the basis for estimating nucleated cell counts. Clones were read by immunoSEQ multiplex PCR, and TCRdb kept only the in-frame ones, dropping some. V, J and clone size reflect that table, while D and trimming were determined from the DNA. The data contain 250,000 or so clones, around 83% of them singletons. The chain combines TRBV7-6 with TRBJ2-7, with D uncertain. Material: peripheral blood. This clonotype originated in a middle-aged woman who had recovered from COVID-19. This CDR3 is CASSFAENYEQYF. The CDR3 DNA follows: TGTGCCAGCAGCTTCGCTGAGAACTACGAGCAGTACTTC. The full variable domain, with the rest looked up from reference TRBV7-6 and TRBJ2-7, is GAGVSQSPRYKVTKRGQDVALRCDPISGHVSLYWYRQALGQGPEFLTYFNYEAQQDKSGLPNDRFSAERPEGSISTLTIQRTEQRDSAMYRCASSFAENYEQYFGPGTRLTVT.